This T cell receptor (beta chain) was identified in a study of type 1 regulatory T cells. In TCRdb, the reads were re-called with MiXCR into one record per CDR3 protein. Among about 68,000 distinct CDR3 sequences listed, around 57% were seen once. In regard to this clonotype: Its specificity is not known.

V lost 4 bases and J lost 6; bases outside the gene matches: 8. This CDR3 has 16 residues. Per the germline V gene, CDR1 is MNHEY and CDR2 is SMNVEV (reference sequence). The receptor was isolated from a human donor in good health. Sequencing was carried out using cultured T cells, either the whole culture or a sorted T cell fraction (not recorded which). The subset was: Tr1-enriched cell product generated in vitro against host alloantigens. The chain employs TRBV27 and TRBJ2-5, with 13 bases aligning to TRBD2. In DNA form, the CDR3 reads TGTGCCAGCAGTTCCACCGGACTAGCGGGAGCGAAGACCCAGTACTTC. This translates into CASSSTGLAGAKTQYF.